These 22 T cell receptor beta chains share one sample of origin, sequenced in a study of shared clonotypes between healthy human individuals. The data were produced by immunoSEQ multiplex PCR, yet TCRdb's version contains in-frame clones alone and is incomplete. Here the sample spans under 600,000 clones, around 79% being singletons. Sequencing input: PBMCs. Receptors were obtained from a woman aged 40 to 50 in good health. Some clones in this sample may be carry-over from other donors' samples.

The chain links TRBV6-5 to TRBJ1-1; D may be TRBD1 (6 bases). Between the trimmed V and J ends, which lost 10 bases and 4 bases, there was a span of 19 bases. The CDR3 totals 14 residues. The germline V gene has CDR1 MNHEY and CDR2 SVGAGI. The CDR3 DNA reads TGTGCCACTCAGCAGGGGAGGTCGGCCACTGAAGCTTTCTTT. It translates to CATQQGRSATEAFF.

The genes are TRBV18 and TRBJ1-2, with 9 bases aligning to TRBD1. V lost 5 bases to trimming and J lost 4 bases; unmatched junction nucleotides: 8. This CDR3 region has 15 residues. CDR1 is KGHSH, CDR2 LQKENI, per germline. The CDR3 DNA sequence: TGTGCCAGCTCAACACTGGGACAGGGAGGCTATGGCTACACCTTC. Translation: CASSTLGQGGYGYTF.

This chain links TRBV21-1 with TRBJ2-7. TRBV21-1 constitutes a pseudogene. This CDR3 contains 12 residues. The CDR3 spells CASSKPEGEQYF. In nucleotides, the CDR3 is TGTGCCAGCAGCAAACCCGAAGGCGAGCAGTACTTC.

This chain uses TRBV18 with TRBJ2-7; D could derive from TRBD1 or TRBD2 (5 bases each). CDR3 length: 14 amino acids. Germline CDR1 is KGHSH and CDR2 is LQKENI. With 2 bases removed from V and 3 bases from J, the gap between germline ends came to 11 bases. The CDR3 loop is CASSPRGAHYEQYF. The CDR3 region has the DNA TGTGCCAGCTCACCAAGAGGGGCCCACTACGAGCAGTACTTC.

The J gene is TRBJ2-5, the V gene TRBV5-6, with D unclear. The V gene lost 1 base and the J gene lost 5 bases, with 9 bases spanning the gap. Per germline, CDR1 SGHDT and CDR2 YYEEEE. This CDR3 is 13 amino acids long. DNA for the CDR3: TGTGCCAGCAGCTTGCTGGGAACGGAGACCCAGTACTTC. It specifies CASSLLGTETQYF. Filled out from reference TRBV5-6 and TRBJ2-5, the complete variable domain reads DAGVTQSPTHLIKTRGQQVTLRCSPKSGHDTVSWYQQALGQGPQFIFQYYEEEERQRGNFPDRFSGHQFPNYSSELNVNALLLGDSALYLCASSLLGTETQYFGPGTRLLVL.

The chain employs TRBV5-6 and TRBJ2-2; D is tentatively TRBD1 or TRBD2 (5 bases each). The CDR3 is 17 residues long. Per germline, CDR1 SGHDT and CDR2 YYEEEE. The V and J ends lost 5 bases and 0 bases respectively, with 17 bases between them. The CDR3 sequence: CASRPRPGTTNTGELFF. The CDR3 DNA follows: TGTGCCAGCAGACCCCGCCCAGGGACGACGAACACCGGGGAGCTGTTTTTT.

V gene TRBV28 combines with J gene TRBJ2-7; the match to TRBD2 covers 7 bases. The CDR3 consists of 15 residues. Per the germline V gene, CDR1 is MDHEN and CDR2 is SYDVKM. The trim removed 3 bases at V and 0 bases at J, leaving 5 bases unmatched. CDR3 region: CASSLGGRASYEQYF. The CDR3 nucleotides read TGTGCCAGCAGTTTGGGGGGGAGGGCCTCCTACGAGCAGTACTTC.

The chain has TRBV7-9 and TRBJ2-2; a possible D gene is TRBD2 (5 bases). The CDR3 spans 16 residues. The germline CDR1 and CDR2 sequences are SEHNR and FQNEAQ (reference sequence). The V gene lost 3 bases and the J gene lost 3 bases, with 14 bases spanning the gap. In DNA form, the CDR3 reads TGTGCCAGCAGCTTCGTGCCAGCGGACTACACCGGGGAGCTGTTTTTT. Its translation: CASSFVPADYTGELFF.

This clone has a handful of counts. The chain joins TRBV29-1 to TRBJ2-5, with 7 bases lining up with TRBD1. V shed 6 bases and J 5 bases; nucleotides not matched to a gene: 9. There are 13 residues in the CDR3. CDR1 is SQVTM and CDR2 is ANQGSEA in the germline V gene. The CDR3 loop reads CSVGTAKSETQYF. CDR3 nucleotide sequence: TGCAGCGTGGGGACAGCTAAGTCGGAGACCCAGTACTTC.

This clone was recorded once. This rearrangement joins TRBV5-1 to TRBJ1-1; TRBD1 matches 7 bases. V lost 4 bases, J lost 0 bases, and 3 bases stayed unmatched. This CDR3 is 14 amino acids long. Germline V gene lookup returns CDR1 SGHRS and CDR2 YFSETQ. The CDR3: CASSTGTVNTEAFF. In DNA, the CDR3 is TGCGCCAGCAGCACGGGGACAGTGAACACTGAAGCTTTCTTT.

This clone was observed a handful of times. This chain connects TRBV5-1 to TRBJ2-2, with 7 bases identical to TRBD2. V lost 4 bases to trimming and J lost 8 bases; unmatched junction nucleotides: 8. The CDR3 consists of 14 residues. The germline gives CDR1 SGHRS, CDR2 YFSETQ. DNA of the CDR3: TGCGCCAGCAGCCCCACAGCGGGATCGGGGGAGCTGTTTTTT. It codes for CASSPTAGSGELFF.

There are a few counts of this clone. This CDR3 is CASGGLGQPQHF. CDR3 DNA sequence: TGTGCCAGCGGGGGTCTCGGTCAGCCCCAGCATTTT. This sequence joins TRBV19 and TRBJ1-5, with D maybe TRBD1 (5 bases). V lost 9 bases, J lost 6 bases, and 12 bases lay in between. CDR1 and CDR2 from the germline V gene are LNHDA and SQIVND (reference sequence). The CDR3 length is 12 residues.

Here the CDR3 reads CASSLGQAGTRTQYF. The CDR3 nucleotides read TGTGCCAGCAGCCTGGGACAGGCCGGGACGAGGACCCAGTACTTC. The chain uses TRBV5-4 and TRBJ2-5, with 8 bases aligning to TRBD1. The junction had 12 bases not matched to a gene; V was cut back by 4 bases and J by 7 bases. Germline-derived CDR1 and CDR2 are SGHNT and YYREEE (reference sequence). The CDR3 loop spans 15 amino acids.

The rearrangement links TRBV10-3 to TRBJ2-1; TRBD2 aligns across 11 bases. The trim removed 4 bases at V and 3 bases at J, leaving 2 bases unmatched. The germline V gene has CDR1 ENHRY and CDR2 SYGVKD. The CDR3 covers 15 residues. The CDR3 loop is CAISGLAGGYNEQFF. CDR3 nucleotides: TGTGCCATCAGTGGCCTAGCGGGAGGCTACAATGAGCAGTTCTTC.

Written as DNA, the CDR3 is TGTGCCAGTAGTATAACACAGAACACTGAAGCTTTCTTT. Translating gives CASSITQNTEAFF. V and J are TRBV19 and TRBJ1-1; unclear D gene. The length of the CDR3 is 13 residues. CDR1 is LNHDA and CDR2 is SQIVND in the germline V gene (reference sequence). V shed 2 bases and J shed 1 base, with 5 bases lying between them. The full variable domain, its missing parts supplied by reference TRBV19 and TRBJ1-1, is DGGITQSPKYLFRKEGQNVTLSCEQNLNHDAMYWYRQDPGQGLRLIYYSQIVNDFQKGDIAEGYSVSREKKESFPLTVTSAQKNPTAFYLCASSITQNTEAFFGQGTRLTVV.

The chain has TRBV10-3 and TRBJ2-5; tentatively, D is TRBD1 (5 bases). The DNA end favors TRBJ2-7, so the J call may be wrong. The CDR3 sequence is 15 residues long. The germline V gene has CDR1 ENHRY and CDR2 SYGVKD. Here the CDR3 DNA reads TGTGCCATCAGTGAGTCCAGGGCAGTCTCCTACGAGCAGTACTTC. It codes for CAISESRAVSYEQYF.

There are a few counts of this clone. The chain joins TRBV5-1 to TRBJ2-2; TRBD2 aligns across 7 bases. CDR3 length equals 14 residues. Trimming took 4 bases from V and 1 from J; bases not matched to a gene: 1. The germline CDR1 and CDR2 sequences are SGHRS and YFSETQ. CDR3 DNA: TGCGCCAGCAGCGAGCGGGAGAACACCGGGGAGCTGTTTTTT. Residues: CASSERENTGELFF.

The chain couples TRBV5-6 to TRBJ2-2; D ambiguous. From germline, CDR1 is SGHDT and CDR2 YYEEEE. This CDR3 is 14 amino acids long. Trimming removed 4 bases at V and 1 base at J, with 8 bases between. Here the CDR3 reads CASSLALNTGELFF. CDR3 bases: TGTGCCAGCAGCCTGGCGCTGAACACCGGGGAGCTGTTTTTT.

V usage is TRBV5-4 and J usage is TRBJ2-7; 8 bases agree with TRBD2. The CDR3 extends over 14 amino acids. The ends lost 4 bases at V and 7 bases at J; junction bases unmatched: 10. Germline V CDR1 and CDR2: SGHNT, YYREEE (reference sequence). Here the CDR3 DNA reads TGTGCCAGCAGCAAAACGGGGGGGAGCTCAGAGCAGTACTTC. This translates into CASSKTGGSSEQYF.

This sequence joins TRBV19 and TRBJ1-2, with 8 positions matching TRBD1. V gave up 9 bases and J gave up 1 base; unmatched junction bases: 4. CDR3 length: 13 amino acids. From germline, CDR1 is LNHDA and CDR2 SQIVND (reference sequence). The CDR3: CARTGVGNYGYTF. The CDR3, as DNA: TGTGCCAGGACAGGGGTCGGTAACTATGGCTACACCTTC.

This clone appeared a few times. A read error is possible here, since a much larger clone lies one base away. The rearrangement joins TRBV30 to TRBJ1-3; D perhaps matches TRBD1 (6 bases). Germline-derived CDR1 and CDR2 are GTSNPN and SVGIG (reference sequence). The CDR3 covers 12 residues. Trimming removed 6 bases from V and 2 bases from J, with 8 bases in between. The CDR3 sequence is CACNRAGNTIYF. DNA of the CDR3: TGTGCCTGTAACAGGGCTGGAAACACCATATATTTT.

This clone was picked up one time. The V gene is TRBV27, the J gene TRBJ2-3; D is unclear. The length of the CDR3 is 13 residues. The germline CDR1 and CDR2 sequences are MNHEY and SMNVEV (reference sequence). Trimming removed 5 bases from V and 0 bases from J, with 6 bases in between. CDR3 loop: CASSPPSTDTQYF. CDR3 nucleotide sequence: TGTGCCAGCAGTCCCCCTAGCACAGATACGCAGTATTTT.